The rows below give T cell receptor beta chains drawn from one sample of a study of vaccination and CD4 T cells after COVID-19. Their specific antigens are unknown. MiXCR, applied by TCRdb to the PCR reads, yields one record per CDR3 protein. This table holds around 14,000 distinct CDR3 sequences, 51% found once. Sample: CD4+ T cells from blood, cultured in vitro. The receptors were sampled from a human donor who had recovered from COVID-19. Both conserved end residues are part of each CDR3. Each record gives: clone size, D gene, V gene, J gene, CDR3 DNA, CDR3 protein. D genes are given only for firm matches. Size tells how often a clone was seen (once, few, many) or the class of an expanded clone, and some rows leave it out.

abundance: NA; d_gene: NA; v_gene: TRBV11-3; j_gene: TRBJ2-6; CDR3nt: TGTGCCAGCAGGAGTCGGACAGGGGCCAACGTCCTGACTTTC; CDR3aa: CASRSRTGANVLTF
abundance: once; d_gene: NA; v_gene: TRBV29-1; j_gene: TRBJ1-2; CDR3nt: TGCAGCGTCGAGCGGGGCGACTATGGCTACACCTTC; CDR3aa: CSVERGDYGYTF
abundance: few; d_gene: TRBD1; v_gene: TRBV20-1; j_gene: TRBJ1-5; CDR3nt: TGCAGTGCAACAAACGGGCCAGGGGGGCCCCAGCATTTT; CDR3aa: CSATNGPGGPQHF
abundance: NA; d_gene: TRBD2; v_gene: TRBV20-1; j_gene: TRBJ2-3; CDR3nt: TGCAGTGCTAGCCTCGGACTAGCGGGATCCACTAGCACAGATACGCAGTATTTT; CDR3aa: CSASLGLAGSTSTDTQYF
abundance: once; d_gene: NA; v_gene: TRBV19; j_gene: TRBJ1-5; CDR3nt: TGTGCCAGTAGTGTTGTCCTCCGGACAGTTAATCAGCCCCAGCATTTT; CDR3aa: CASSVVLRTVNQPQHF
abundance: few; d_gene: TRBD1; v_gene: TRBV7-2; j_gene: TRBJ2-7; CDR3nt: TGTGCCAGCAGCTTCGGACAGGGCCAGGGCGAGCAGTACTTC; CDR3aa: CASSFGQGQGEQYF
abundance: NA; d_gene: TRBD1; v_gene: TRBV5-1; j_gene: TRBJ2-4; CDR3nt: TGCGCCAGCAGCCGAGGGACAGAAGTCAAAAACATTCAGTACTTC; CDR3aa: CASSRGTEVKNIQYF
abundance: NA; d_gene: NA; v_gene: TRBV30; j_gene: TRBJ2-2; CDR3nt: TGTGCCTGGGCACCCCAGGATAACGGGGAGCTGTTTTTT; CDR3aa: CAWAPQDNGELFF
abundance: NA; d_gene: TRBD1; v_gene: TRBV5-1; j_gene: TRBJ1-2; CDR3nt: TGCGCCAGCAGCTTGGCCCAGGGGGCCGGCTATGGCTACACCTTC; CDR3aa: CASSLAQGAGYGYTF
abundance: NA; d_gene: TRBD1; v_gene: TRBV19; j_gene: TRBJ2-6; CDR3nt: TGTGCCAGTACCCCCGGGACAGGGGCCTCTGGGGCCAACGTCCTGACTTTC; CDR3aa: CASTPGTGASGANVLTF
abundance: few; d_gene: TRBD1; v_gene: TRBV7-2; j_gene: TRBJ2-5; CDR3nt: TGTGCCAGCAGCTCCAGAGGGACAGGGGTTGAGACCCAGTACTTC; CDR3aa: CASSSRGTGVETQYF
abundance: few; d_gene: NA; v_gene: TRBV19; j_gene: TRBJ1-5; CDR3nt: TGTGCCAGTTCATTCGGACAGACGTACCAGCCCCAGCATTTT; CDR3aa: CASSFGQTYQPQHF
abundance: NA; d_gene: NA; v_gene: TRBV27; j_gene: TRBJ2-1; CDR3nt: TGTGCCAGCAGTCCTAATACCGCAAAGCAGTTCTTC; CDR3aa: CASSPNTAKQFF
abundance: few; d_gene: NA; v_gene: TRBV20-1; j_gene: TRBJ2-2; CDR3nt: TGCAGTGCTAGAACCTACGCGGGCGAGGAGCTGTTTTTT; CDR3aa: CSARTYAGEELFF
abundance: NA; d_gene: TRBD2; v_gene: TRBV18; j_gene: TRBJ2-7; CDR3nt: TGTGCCAGCTCACCCGGGGGAGGGAACTACGAGCAGTACTTC; CDR3aa: CASSPGGGNYEQYF
abundance: NA; d_gene: NA; v_gene: TRBV7-2; j_gene: TRBJ2-5; CDR3nt: TGTGCCAGCAGCCCGGGTCAGGAAAGGGCCCAGTACTTC; CDR3aa: CASSPGQERAQYF
abundance: NA; d_gene: NA; v_gene: TRBV6-1; j_gene: TRBJ1-2; CDR3nt: TGTGCCAGCATGACCGATTATAACTATGGCTACACCTTC; CDR3aa: CASMTDYNYGYTF
abundance: few; d_gene: NA; v_gene: TRBV7-8; j_gene: TRBJ2-7; CDR3nt: TGTGCCAGCAGCTCGCGGACACCCTACGAGCAGTACTTC; CDR3aa: CASSSRTPYEQYF
abundance: NA; d_gene: TRBD1; v_gene: TRBV20-1; j_gene: TRBJ1-2; CDR3nt: TGCAGTGCCGCGGACAGGCTTCACTATGGCTACACCTTC; CDR3aa: CSAADRLHYGYTF
abundance: NA; d_gene: NA; v_gene: TRBV20-1; j_gene: TRBJ2-3; CDR3nt: TGCAGCCTCGGGGAACGTGTTGATACGCAGTATTTT; CDR3aa: CSLGERVDTQYF
abundance: NA; d_gene: TRBD1; v_gene: TRBV6-1; j_gene: TRBJ1-6; CDR3nt: TGTGCCAGCAGTCAGGGACAGTTAGGCTCCTATAATTCACCCCTCCACTTT; CDR3aa: CASSQGQLGSYNSPLHF
abundance: few; d_gene: NA; v_gene: TRBV6-1; j_gene: TRBJ1-3; CDR3nt: TGTGCCAGCTTAGACGGGTGGGAAAACACCATATATTTT; CDR3aa: CASLDGWENTIYF
abundance: NA; d_gene: NA; v_gene: TRBV7-9; j_gene: TRBJ2-5; CDR3nt: TGTGCCAGCAGCTTGGTAGAGGGGCTAGAGACCCAGTACTTC; CDR3aa: CASSLVEGLETQYF
abundance: NA; d_gene: TRBD1; v_gene: TRBV19; j_gene: TRBJ2-3; CDR3nt: TGTGCCAGTACCGGACAGGTTACAGATACGCAGTATTTT; CDR3aa: CASTGQVTDTQYF
abundance: NA; d_gene: NA; v_gene: TRBV6-5; j_gene: TRBJ1-1; CDR3nt: TGTGCCAGCAGTTACGCAGGGGCGGTATCTGAAGCTTTCTTT; CDR3aa: CASSYAGAVSEAFF
abundance: few; d_gene: TRBD2; v_gene: TRBV20-1; j_gene: TRBJ2-5; CDR3nt: TGCAGTGCGCCCACCCAGTCCGGGACTAGCGGCTTTGAGACCCAGTACTTC; CDR3aa: CSAPTQSGTSGFETQYF
abundance: NA; d_gene: TRBD1; v_gene: TRBV14; j_gene: TRBJ1-2; CDR3nt: TGTGCCGGCAGCCAAGGGACAGGGCCTTATGGCTACACCTTC; CDR3aa: CAGSQGTGPYGYTF
abundance: few; d_gene: NA; v_gene: TRBV20-1; j_gene: TRBJ1-2; CDR3nt: TGCAGTGCTAGGAGGGAGACCTATGGCTACACCTTC; CDR3aa: CSARRETYGYTF
abundance: NA; d_gene: NA; v_gene: TRBV6-1; j_gene: TRBJ2-6; CDR3nt: TGTGCCAGCAGTGCATGGGGGACACCTGACTCTGGGGCCAACGTCCTGACTTTC; CDR3aa: CASSAWGTPDSGANVLTF
abundance: few; d_gene: TRBD1; v_gene: TRBV24-1; j_gene: TRBJ2-5; CDR3nt: TGTGCCACCAGTGACCGGACAGGGGGCCAAGAGACCCAGTACTTC; CDR3aa: CATSDRTGGQETQYF
abundance: NA; d_gene: NA; v_gene: TRBV5-6; j_gene: TRBJ2-7; CDR3nt: TGTGCCAGCAATCGGGTTGGGGCAGCCTACGAGCAGTACTTC; CDR3aa: CASNRVGAAYEQYF
abundance: NA; d_gene: NA; v_gene: TRBV6-5; j_gene: TRBJ2-3; CDR3nt: TGTGCCAGCAGTTACACCCAACCGGGATTCGGAGATACGCAGTATTTT; CDR3aa: CASSYTQPGFGDTQYF
abundance: few; d_gene: NA; v_gene: TRBV19; j_gene: TRBJ1-1; CDR3nt: TGTGCCAGTAGTACCCCCCAAGGCATGAACACTGAAGCTTTCTTT; CDR3aa: CASSTPQGMNTEAFF
abundance: few; d_gene: TRBD1; v_gene: TRBV20-1; j_gene: TRBJ1-1; CDR3nt: TGCAGTGCTAGAGCCGTACCGGGACAGGCTATCCTGAACACTGAAGCTTTCTTT; CDR3aa: CSARAVPGQAILNTEAFF
abundance: few; d_gene: TRBD1; v_gene: TRBV6-1; j_gene: TRBJ1-1; CDR3nt: TGTGCCAGCAACCGGGACAGGGCCCTCATGAACACTGAAGCTTTCTTT; CDR3aa: CASNRDRALMNTEAFF
abundance: NA; d_gene: TRBD1; v_gene: TRBV19; j_gene: TRBJ2-5; CDR3nt: TGTGCCAGTAGTATGAGGACAGGGGGCGCGCAGACCCAGTACTTC; CDR3aa: CASSMRTGGAQTQYF
abundance: few; d_gene: TRBD1; v_gene: TRBV27; j_gene: TRBJ2-7; CDR3nt: TGTGCCAGCAGAACGACAGGGGCAAGCGAGCAGTACTTC; CDR3aa: CASRTTGASEQYF
abundance: NA; d_gene: NA; v_gene: TRBV7-2; j_gene: TRBJ1-4; CDR3nt: TGTGCCAGCAGCCTCGGACGGAATGATAATGAAAAACTGTTTTTT; CDR3aa: CASSLGRNDNEKLFF
abundance: few; d_gene: NA; v_gene: TRBV7-2; j_gene: TRBJ2-7; CDR3nt: TGTGCCAGCAGCTTAGTAGCAGGGAACTACGAGCAGTACTTC; CDR3aa: CASSLVAGNYEQYF